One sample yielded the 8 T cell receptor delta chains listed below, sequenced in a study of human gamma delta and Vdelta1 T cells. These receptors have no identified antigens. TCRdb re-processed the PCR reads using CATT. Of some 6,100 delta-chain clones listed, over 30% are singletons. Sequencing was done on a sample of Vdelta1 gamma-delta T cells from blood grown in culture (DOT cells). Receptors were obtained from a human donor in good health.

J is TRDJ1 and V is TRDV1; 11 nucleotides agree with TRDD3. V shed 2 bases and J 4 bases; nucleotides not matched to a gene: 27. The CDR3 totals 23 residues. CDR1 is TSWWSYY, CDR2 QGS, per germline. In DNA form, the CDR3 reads TGTGCTCTTGGGGAAGGGGCCTTTTTCCTTACTCCTGGGGGATACAAAGCGGTCGATAAACTCATCTTT. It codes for CALGEGAFFLTPGGYKAVDKLIF.

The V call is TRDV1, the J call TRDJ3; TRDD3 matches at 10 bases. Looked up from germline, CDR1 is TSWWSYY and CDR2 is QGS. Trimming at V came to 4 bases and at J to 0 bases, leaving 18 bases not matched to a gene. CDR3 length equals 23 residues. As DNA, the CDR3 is TGTGCTCTTGGGGCCCACACGGGAGTACTGGGGGATCCTAGCTCCTGGGACACCCGACAGATGTTTTTC. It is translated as CALGAHTGVLGDPSSWDTRQMFF.

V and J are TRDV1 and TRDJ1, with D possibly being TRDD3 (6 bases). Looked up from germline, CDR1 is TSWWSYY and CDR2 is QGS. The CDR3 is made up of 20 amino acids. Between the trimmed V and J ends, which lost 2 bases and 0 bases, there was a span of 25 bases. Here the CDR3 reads CALGESLAYWANLYTDKLIF. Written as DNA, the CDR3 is TGTGCTCTTGGGGAAAGCCTAGCGTACTGGGCCAACTTGTACACCGATAAACTCATCTTT.

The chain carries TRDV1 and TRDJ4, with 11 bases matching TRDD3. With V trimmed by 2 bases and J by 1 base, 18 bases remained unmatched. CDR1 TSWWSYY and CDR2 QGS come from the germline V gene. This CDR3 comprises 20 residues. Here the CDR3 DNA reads TGTGCTCTTGGGGAAGGGAAGCCGTCGGCTGGGGGATACAGATTCAGACCCCTGATCTTT. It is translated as CALGEGKPSAGGYRFRPLIF.

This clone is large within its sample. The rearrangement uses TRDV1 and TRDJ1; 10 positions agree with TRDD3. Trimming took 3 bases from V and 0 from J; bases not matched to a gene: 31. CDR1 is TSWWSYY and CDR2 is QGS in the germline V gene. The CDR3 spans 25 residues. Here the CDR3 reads CALGDDSRRGIRPERPLGYTDKLIF. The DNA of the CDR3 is TGTGCTCTTGGGGATGACTCTCGCCGGGGGATACGTCCAGAGAGGCCTCTAGGGTACACCGATAAACTCATCTTT.

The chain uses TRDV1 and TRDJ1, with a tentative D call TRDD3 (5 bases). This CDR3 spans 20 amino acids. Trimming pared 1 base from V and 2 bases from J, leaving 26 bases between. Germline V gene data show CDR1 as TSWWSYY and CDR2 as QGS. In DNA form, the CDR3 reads TGTGCTCTTGGGGAACGTGGAGGTCTACTGGTGGGGAAACCTACCGATAAACTCATCTTT. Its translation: CALGERGGLLVGKPTDKLIF.

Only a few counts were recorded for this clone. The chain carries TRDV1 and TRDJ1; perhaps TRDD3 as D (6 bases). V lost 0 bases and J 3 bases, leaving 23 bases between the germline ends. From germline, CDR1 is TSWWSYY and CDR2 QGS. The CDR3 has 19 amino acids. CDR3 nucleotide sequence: TGTGCTCTTGGGGAACTCTCCCTACGTGGGAGGGGGAAGGCCGATAAACTCATCTTT. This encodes CALGELSLRGRGKADKLIF.

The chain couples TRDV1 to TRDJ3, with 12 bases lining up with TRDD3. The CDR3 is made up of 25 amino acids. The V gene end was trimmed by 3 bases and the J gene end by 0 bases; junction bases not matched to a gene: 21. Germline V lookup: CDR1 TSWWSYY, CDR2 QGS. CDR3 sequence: CALGDQEGLTGGYYLTSWDTRQMFF. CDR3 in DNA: TGTGCTCTTGGGGACCAAGAGGGACTCACTGGGGGATACTACCTCACCTCCTGGGACACCCGACAGATGTTTTTC.